These T cell receptor beta chains were read from a single sample in a study of cytomegalovirus exposure and HLA in healthy donors. Sequencing used immunoSEQ multiplex PCR; TCRdb keeps in-frame clones, though not all of them. The sample contains 150,000 to 200,000 clones, around 75% of which appear only once. Sequencing input: PBMCs. Receptors were obtained from a woman aged 25 to 39 in good health and CMV-seropositive. CDR3s include the opening cysteine and the closing phenylalanine or tryptophan. A D gene is named only where the DNA matches it firmly. Some rows have no size entry. The others give once, few or many, or a class for an expanded clone.

j_call | d_call | v_call | clone_size | cdr3_nt | cdr3_aa
TRBJ2-7 | - | TRBV19 | - | TGTGCCAGTAGTATAGATGCCCACTCGCAATTCTACGAGCAGTACTTC | CASSIDAHSQFYEQYF
TRBJ2-1 | - | TRBV5-1 | - | TGCGCCAGCAGCTTGGGTGCGGGCACTGAGCAGTTCTTC | CASSLGAGTEQFF
TRBJ1-2 | - | TRBV14 | few | TGTGCCAGCAGCCCGGACCGGGACAAGCGAATTATTGGGCTAGAAACTGCCTTC | CASSPDRDKRIIGLETAF
TRBJ2-3 | TRBD2 | TRBV19 | - | TGTGCCAGTAGTGAAGCGGGAGTGAGCACAGATACGCAGTATTTT | CASSEAGVSTDTQYF
TRBJ1-5 | TRBD1 | TRBV27 | few | TGTGCCAGCAGCCCGGCCAGGACAGGAGGTCATCAGCCCCAGCATTTT | CASSPARTGGHQPQHF
TRBJ2-2 | - | TRBV7-8 | - | TGTGCCAGCAGCTTATCGGACAGCAACACCGGGGAGCTGTTTTTT | CASSLSDSNTGELFF
TRBJ2-1 | - | TRBV15 | - | TGTGCCACCAGCTCCCCCCCGGGCGGGTACAATGAGCAGTTCTTC | CATSSPPGGYNEQFF
TRBJ2-7 | TRBD2 | TRBV5-6 | once | TGTGCCAGCCGGGTGGGCGGGGGATACGAGCAGTACTTC | CASRVGGGYEQYF
TRBJ2-7 | TRBD2 | TRBV2 | - | TGTGCCAGCATAACGCTAGCGGGGTACTACGAGCAGTACTTC | CASITLAGYYEQYF
TRBJ2-2 | TRBD2 | TRBV2 | - | TGTGCCAGCAGAGGGACTAGCCCTACCGGGGAGCTGTTTTTT | CASRGTSPTGELFF
TRBJ1-2 | TRBD1 | TRBV6-5 | - | TGTGCCAGCCGGGGGACAGTTTATGGCTACACCTTC | CASRGTVYGYTF
TRBJ1-5 | - | TRBV7-8 | - | TGTGCCAGCAGCTTAGGGGGCCTGGGTCAGCCCCAGCATTTT | CASSLGGLGQPQHF
TRBJ2-3 | - | TRBV4-1 | few | TGCGCCAGCAGCCAAGGTCCGGGGACAAGCACAGATACGCAGTATTTT | CASSQGPGTSTDTQYF
TRBJ2-1 | - | TRBV11-3 | - | TGTGCCAGCAGCTTCGGGTTGGACAATGAGCAGTTCTTC | CASSFGLDNEQFF
TRBJ1-2 | - | TRBV5-1 | - | TGCGCCAGCAGCTTTGCCCTAGGGGACTATGGCTACACCTTC | CASSFALGDYGYTF
TRBJ1-1 | TRBD1 | TRBV5-1 | - | TGCGCCAGCAGCTCGAGACAGGGGGCTTCGAACACTGAAGCTTTCTTT | CASSSRQGASNTEAFF
TRBJ1-1 | - | TRBV6-5 | - | TGTGCCAGCAGTTACTCGATTAGGAACACTGAAGCTTTCTTT | CASSYSIRNTEAFF
TRBJ2-7 | - | TRBV4-1 | - | TGCGCCAGCAGCCAAGCTCCACAGGGTTACGAGCAGTACTTC | CASSQAPQGYEQYF
TRBJ1-4 | - | TRBV7-8 | - | TGTGCCAGCAGCCTCAGGGGTCAAACTAATGAAAAACTGTTTTTT | CASSLRGQTNEKLFF
TRBJ2-5 | TRBD2 | TRBV19 | - | TGTGCCAGTAGTAGGGGACTAGCGGGAGTTGAGACCCAGTACTTC | CASSRGLAGVETQYF
TRBJ2-3 | - | TRBV6-5 | - | TGTGCCAGCAGTTCTACCATTTTGGATACGCAGTATTTT | CASSSTILDTQYF
TRBJ2-3 | TRBD2 | TRBV7-9 | - | TGTGCCAGCAGCTTAACAACGACTAGCGGGAGGTCCCCTTCGGATACGCAGTATTTT | CASSLTTTSGRSPSDTQYF
TRBJ2-7 | - | TRBV5-6 | few | TGTGCCAGCAGCTTGGGTTCGGGTGAAGAGCAGTACTTC | CASSLGSGEEQYF
TRBJ2-7 | - | TRBV19 | - | TGTGCCAGTAGCAATACTAACTACGAGCAGTACTTC | CASSNTNYEQYF
TRBJ2-3 | - | TRBV29-1 | - | TGCAGCGGGGGGGGGCCGGGCACAGATACGCAGTATTTT | CSGGGPGTDTQYF
TRBJ1-1 | TRBD1 | TRBV10-2 | - | TGCGCCACTGGGACAGAACTCATGAACACTGAAGCTTTCTTT | CATGTELMNTEAFF
TRBJ2-7 | - | TRBV7-9 | once | TGTTCCAGCAGCCTCGTTAACTCAGAGCAGTACTTC | CSSSLVNSEQYF
TRBJ1-4 | TRBD1 | TRBV7-2 | - | TGTGCCAGCAGCTCGGGGACAGGGAGGAGTGAAAAACTGTTTTTT | CASSSGTGRSEKLFF
TRBJ2-7 | - | TRBV7-7 | - | TGTGCTAGCAGCCCCGACAGGAGCTCCTACGAGCAGTACTTC | CASSPDRSSYEQYF
TRBJ1-1 | - | TRBV5-4 | - | TGTGCCAGCAGCGAGGGCGGGGTCCTGAACACTGAAGCTTTCTTT | CASSEGGVLNTEAFF
TRBJ1-1 | - | TRBV6-5 | few | TGTGCCAGCAGTTCCCTAACAGGAGCCCCAGGGGCTTTCTTT | CASSSLTGAPGAFF
TRBJ2-1 | TRBD2 | TRBV5-4 | - | TGTGCCATCCAGCGGACTAGCGGCGACAATGAGCAGTTCTTC | CAIQRTSGDNEQFF
TRBJ1-1 | - | TRBV7-6 | - | TGTGCCAGCAGTAGTACCCGGGGGGAAGCTTTCTTT | CASSSTRGEAFF
TRBJ1-5 | TRBD1 | TRBV5-1 | - | TGCGCCAGCATTAAGGGACAGGGAGAAGTTGAGCCTAATCAGCCCCAGCATTTT | CASIKGQGEVEPNQPQHF
TRBJ2-1 | - | TRBV5-1 | - | TGCGCCAGCAGTATCCGCAGGGGCCCCTACAATGAGCAGTTCTTC | CASSIRRGPYNEQFF
TRBJ1-2 | - | TRBV19 | - | TGTGCCAGTAGTACCCCAGGGTCGGGTGGCTACACCTTC | CASSTPGSGGYTF